Sequencing of this T cell receptor beta chain was carried out in a study of Ad26.COV2.S vaccination and SARS-CoV-2 variants. Study as a whole: By the intramuscular route, Ad26.COV2.S was given once, or twice 56 days apart.

TCRdb's copy holds only in-frame clones and misses some; the assay was immunoSEQ multiplex PCR. The table lists around 300,000 clones, 80% to 90% of them singletons. Treatment described: roughly 18 received Ad26.COV2.S at low or high dose, single or two shots; about 5 received placebo; per-sample allocation not given. Sampling occurred on day 63 after the first vaccine or placebo injection. In the vaccine, an Ad26 vector expressed the SARS-CoV-2 spike of the Wuhan strain. The V gene's germline CDR1 is SQVTM and CDR2 ANQGSEA. V was trimmed by 3 bases and J by 2 bases, leaving 22 bases between them. CDR3 length: 17 residues.

Here the sequenced sample was peripheral blood, taken in a trial of Ad26.COV2.S vaccine versus placebo. The clonotype originates from a person aged 18 to 65 who received the Ad26.COV2.S COVID-19 vaccine or a placebo. The chain joins TRBV29-1 to TRBJ2-5; possible D gene TRBD2, 7 bases. The CDR3 DNA reads TGCAGCGTTGATGGGCGTGGGAGGGGGGCACCACAAGAGACCCAGTACTTC. Protein: CSVDGRGRGAPQETQYF.